This T cell receptor beta chain comes out of a study of blood T cell repertoires in COVID-19. Study at large: Specimens from acute and convalescent COVID-19 originated in the United States, Italy and Spain. Nucleic acid was either cDNA or gDNA, and it came from T cells, B-cell-depleted T cells, or PBMCs.

In the original workflow: Amplified reference gene primers provided the basis for estimating nucleated cell counts. Produced via immunoSEQ multiplex PCR; TCRdb's table is partial and in-frame only. Clonal size and the V and J genes are those of that table, whereas D and trimming came from the DNA. The table shows roughly 280,000 clones, with 80% to 90% occurring only once. This clone was observed a handful of times. This receptor was taken from a woman between 70 and 85 years old with acute or convalescent COVID-19. The specimen was peripheral blood.

This chain's CDR3 is CASSVGANTEAFF. As DNA, the CDR3 is TGTGCCAGCAGTGTGGGAGCGAACACTGAAGCTTTCTTT. This chain connects TRBV2 to TRBJ1-1; D not certain. Germline CDR1 is SNHLY and CDR2 is FYNNEI. This CDR3 spans 13 amino acids. Trimming removed 4 bases from V and 1 base from J, with 7 bases in between.